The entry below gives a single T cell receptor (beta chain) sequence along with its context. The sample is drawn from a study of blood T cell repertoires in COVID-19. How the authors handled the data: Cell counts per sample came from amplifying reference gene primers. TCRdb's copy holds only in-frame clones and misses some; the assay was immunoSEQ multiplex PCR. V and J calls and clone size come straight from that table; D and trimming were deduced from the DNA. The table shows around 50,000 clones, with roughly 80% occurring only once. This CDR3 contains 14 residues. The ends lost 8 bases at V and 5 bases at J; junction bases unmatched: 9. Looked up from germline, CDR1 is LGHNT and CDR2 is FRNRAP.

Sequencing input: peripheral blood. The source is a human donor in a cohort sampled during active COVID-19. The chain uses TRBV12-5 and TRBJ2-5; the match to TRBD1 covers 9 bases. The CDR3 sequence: CASSMGQGGETQYF. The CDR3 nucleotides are TGTGCTAGTTCGATGGGACAGGGTGGTGAGACCCAGTACTTC.